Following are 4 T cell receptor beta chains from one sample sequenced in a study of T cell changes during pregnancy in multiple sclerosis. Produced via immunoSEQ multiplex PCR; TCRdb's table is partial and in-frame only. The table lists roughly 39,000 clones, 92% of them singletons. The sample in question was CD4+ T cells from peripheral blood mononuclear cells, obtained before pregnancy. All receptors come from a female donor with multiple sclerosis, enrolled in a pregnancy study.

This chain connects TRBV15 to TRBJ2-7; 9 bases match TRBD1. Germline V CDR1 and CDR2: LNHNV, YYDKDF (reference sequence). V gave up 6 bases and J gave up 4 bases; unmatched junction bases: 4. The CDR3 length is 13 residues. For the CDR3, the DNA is TGTGCCACCAGAGCCGGGACAGGGTACGAGCAGTACTTC. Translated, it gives CATRAGTGYEQYF.

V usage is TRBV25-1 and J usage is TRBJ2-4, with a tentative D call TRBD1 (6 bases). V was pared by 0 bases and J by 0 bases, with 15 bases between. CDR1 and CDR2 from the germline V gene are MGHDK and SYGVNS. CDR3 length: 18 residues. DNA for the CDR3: TGTGCCAGCAGTGAATACCACTACAGGGAACTAGCCAAAAACATTCAGTACTTC. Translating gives CASSEYHYRELAKNIQYF.

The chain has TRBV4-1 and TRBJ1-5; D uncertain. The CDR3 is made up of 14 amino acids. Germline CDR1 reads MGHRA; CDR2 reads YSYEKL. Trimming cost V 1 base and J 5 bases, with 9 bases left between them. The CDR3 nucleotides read TGCGCCAGCAGCCAAGTATCCGGGGATCAGCCCCAGCATTTT. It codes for CASSQVSGDQPQHF.

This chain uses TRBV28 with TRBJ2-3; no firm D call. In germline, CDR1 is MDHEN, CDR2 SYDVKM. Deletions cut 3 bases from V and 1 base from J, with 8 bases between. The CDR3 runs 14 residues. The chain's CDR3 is CASSLAAGTDTQYF. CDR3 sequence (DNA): TGTGCCAGCAGTTTGGCGGCAGGCACAGATACGCAGTATTTT.